This passage covers 26 T cell receptor beta chains from one sample sequenced in a study of CD8 T cells in Susac syndrome. RNA amounts of roughly 0.5 to 1 ug underwent reverse transcription with random hexamers. Using its own MiXCR run on the immunoSEQ multiplex PCR reads, TCRdb lists one record per CDR3 protein. The sample includes some 170,000 distinct CDR3 sequences, roughly 94% of them seen just once. Sequenced sample: CD4+ T cells from PBMCs. All receptors derive from a human donor with Susac syndrome.

V usage is TRBV18 and J usage is TRBJ1-2; D not certain. The length of the CDR3 is 14 residues. In germline, CDR1 is KGHSH, CDR2 LQKENI. Trimming pared 4 bases from V and 3 bases from J, leaving 12 bases between. The CDR3 loop is CASSHIDGDYGYTF. In DNA, the CDR3 is TGTGCCAGCTCACACATCGACGGAGACTATGGCTACACCTTC.

The chain has TRBV28 and TRBJ1-2; D gene uncertain. Trimming removed 7 bases at V and 7 bases at J, with 16 bases between. Germline lookup yields CDR1 MDHEN and CDR2 SYDVKM. The CDR3 is 13 amino acids. The CDR3 bases are TGTGCCAGCATAGGTGGCAACCAGCCTGGCTACACCTTC. Translation: CASIGGNQPGYTF.

Only one count was recorded for this clonotype. V usage is TRBV3-1 and J usage is TRBJ2-5; maybe TRBD1 (6 bases). V was shortened by 0 bases and J by 3 bases, with 8 bases between the two germline ends. This CDR3 spans 14 amino acids. CDR1 is LGHDT and CDR2 is YNNKEL in the germline V gene (reference sequence). The CDR3 loop reads CASSQDAGEETQYF. The DNA for the CDR3 is TGTGCCAGCAGCCAAGATGCAGGGGAAGAGACCCAGTACTTC.

The chain couples TRBV5-4 to TRBJ2-1; D may be TRBD1 (6 bases). V dropped 4 bases and J dropped 5 bases, with 10 bases sitting between them. Germline-derived CDR1 and CDR2 are SGHNT and YYREEE (reference sequence). This CDR3 comprises 13 residues. CDR3 protein: CASSRDIDNEQFF. The CDR3 region has the DNA TGTGCCAGCAGCCGGGACATAGACAATGAGCAGTTCTTC. Full variable domain (missing parts from reference TRBV5-4 and TRBJ2-1): ETGVTQSPTHLIKTRGQQVTLRCSSQSGHNTVSWYQQALGQGPQFIFQYYREEENGRGNFPPRFSGLQFPNYSSELNVNALELDDSALYLCASSRDIDNEQFFGPGTRLTVL.

The chain has TRBV15 and TRBJ1-1; no definite D call. Germline lookup yields CDR1 LNHNV and CDR2 YYDKDF (reference sequence). V was clipped by 0 bases and J by 5 bases, with 7 bases between them. The CDR3 covers 13 residues. Here the CDR3 DNA reads TGTGCCACCAGCAGAGATGTGGGAACTGAAGCTTTCTTT. It yields the protein CATSRDVGTEAFF.

This rearrangement joins TRBV28 to TRBJ2-7; D is ambiguous. There are 12 residues in the CDR3. V was clipped by 6 bases and J by 3 bases, with 9 bases between them. In germline, CDR1 is MDHEN, CDR2 SYDVKM. The CDR3 region is CASSKLGYEQYF. The CDR3 DNA reads TGTGCCAGCAGCAAGCTAGGCTACGAGCAGTACTTC. The complete variable domain, with remaining parts taken from reference TRBV28 and TRBJ2-7, reads DVKVTQSSRYLVKRTGEKVFLECVQDMDHENMFWYRQDPGLGLRLIYFSYDVKMKEKGDIPEGYSVSREKKERFSLILESASTNQTSMYLCASSKLGYEQYFGPGTRLTVT.

This chain joins TRBV20-1 and TRBJ2-3; 12 bases are a match to TRBD2. The CDR3 extends over 14 amino acids. V lost 4 bases and J lost 7; bases outside the gene matches: 6. Germline-derived CDR1 and CDR2 are DFQATT and SNEGSKA (reference sequence). The CDR3 sequence is CSAKTSGRLYTQYF. The CDR3, as DNA: TGCAGTGCTAAGACTAGCGGGAGACTCTATACGCAGTATTTT.

The chain has TRBV20-1 and TRBJ2-7; D is tentatively TRBD1 or TRBD2 (6 bases each). Per germline, CDR1 DFQATT and CDR2 SNEGSKA (reference sequence). The CDR3 has 14 amino acids. V lost 4 bases, J lost 6 bases, and 19 bases lay in between. CDR3 bases: TGCAGTGCTACCCGAGAAGGGTCGGGGGCCGAGCAGTACTTC. It encodes CSATREGSGAEQYF.

V and J are TRBV20-1 and TRBJ1-1; D not certain. V lost 1 base to trimming and J lost 0 bases, with 30 bases between them. The CDR3 totals 21 residues. CDR1 and CDR2 (germline): DFQATT, SNEGSKA (reference sequence). CDR3 in DNA: TGCAGTGCTAGAGTGGGTTTCCTGGCCGGCCTTTCTCATGCGATGAACACTGAAGCTTTCTTT. As protein: CSARVGFLAGLSHAMNTEAFF.

This clonotype was observed once. The J gene is TRBJ1-5, the V gene TRBV5-1; D is perhaps TRBD1 (5 bases). Per germline, CDR1 SGHRS and CDR2 YFSETQ. Deletions cut 1 base from V and 5 bases from J, with 10 bases between. The CDR3 is made up of 14 amino acids. CDR3 in amino acids: CASSLIGGDQPQHF. The CDR3 bases are TGCGCCAGCAGCTTGATTGGGGGGGATCAGCCCCAGCATTTT. Full variable domain (missing parts from reference TRBV5-1 and TRBJ1-5): KAGVTQTPRYLIKTRGQQVTLSCSPISGHRSVSWYQQTPGQGLQFLFEYFSETQRNKGNFPGRFSGRQFSNSRSEMNVSTLELGDSALYLCASSLIGGDQPQHFGDGTRLSIL.

The chain joins TRBV20-1 to TRBJ1-2, with TRBD1 matching over 7 bases. The ends lost 0 bases at V and 6 bases at J; junction bases unmatched: 4. The germline gives CDR1 DFQATT, CDR2 SNEGSKA (reference sequence). This CDR3 has 13 amino acids. The CDR3, as DNA: TGCAGTGCTAGAGATCCGCAGGGGGATGGCTACACCTTC. This codes for CSARDPQGDGYTF.

This clonotype has a single count. This sequence joins TRBV7-9 and TRBJ1-3, with 7 bases identical to TRBD1. V lost 2 bases and J lost 0; bases outside the gene matches: 10. The length of the CDR3 is 18 residues. Germline CDR1 SEHNR, CDR2 FQNEAQ (reference sequence). The CDR3 sequence is CASSLSGTDTISGNTIYF. The CDR3 DNA is TGTGCCAGCAGCTTATCCGGGACAGATACCATCTCTGGAAACACCATATATTTT. Full variable domain (rest looked up from reference TRBV7-9 and TRBJ1-3): DTGVSQNPRHKITKRGQNVTFRCDPISEHNRLYWYRQTLGQGPEFLTYFQNEAQLEKSRLLSDRFSAERPKGSFSTLEIQRTEQGDSAMYLCASSLSGTDTISGNTIYFGEGSWLTVV.

V gene TRBV28 combines with J gene TRBJ1-5; D remains ambiguous. Trimming shortened V by 10 bases and J by 3 bases, and 16 bases separated the two germline ends. CDR1 is MDHEN, CDR2 SYDVKM, per germline. There are 14 residues in the CDR3. The CDR3 sequence is CATLESAVNQPQHF. The CDR3 DNA reads as TGTGCCACCTTGGAGAGCGCCGTCAATCAGCCCCAGCATTTT.

CDR3 region: CSARDLKGVEAFF. The DNA of the CDR3 is TGCAGTGCTAGAGATCTAAAAGGGGTTGAAGCTTTCTTT. This rearrangement joins TRBV20-1 to TRBJ1-1; maybe TRBD1 (5 bases). The CDR3 is 13 residues long. The V end was cut by 0 bases, the J end by 7 bases, with 12 bases between. The V gene's germline CDR1 is DFQATT and CDR2 SNEGSKA (reference sequence).

This rearrangement joins TRBV20-1 to TRBJ1-1; TRBD1 agrees at 8 bases. Germline values: CDR1 DFQATT, CDR2 SNEGSKA (reference sequence). V gave up 2 bases and J gave up 1 base; unmatched junction bases: 3. The CDR3 is made up of 14 amino acids. This chain's CDR3 is CSARQGARNTEAFF. For the CDR3, the DNA is TGCAGTGCTAGACAGGGGGCGAGGAACACTGAAGCTTTCTTT.

V usage is TRBV29-1 and J usage is TRBJ1-1; no clear D gene. The CDR3 is 13 amino acids. The ends were cut back, 6 bases at V and 0 bases at J, with 11 bases in the middle. Germline values: CDR1 SQVTM, CDR2 ANQGSEA. The CDR3 sequence: CSVSGLMNTEAFF. The DNA of the CDR3 is TGCAGCGTGTCCGGGCTCATGAACACTGAAGCTTTCTTT.

The J gene is TRBJ1-1, the V gene TRBV5-4, with 11 positions matching TRBD1. In germline, CDR1 is SGHNT, CDR2 YYREEE (reference sequence). J lost 7 bases, V lost 4 bases, and 6 bases had no gene match. The CDR3 has 14 residues. CDR3 protein: CASSKDRGLNEAFF. The CDR3 region has the DNA TGTGCCAGCAGCAAGGACAGGGGGCTTAATGAAGCTTTCTTT.

The chain combines TRBV12-3 or TRBV12-4 with TRBJ1-4, with a possible D match to TRBD1 (5 bases). Trimming removed 8 bases at V and 3 bases at J, with 13 bases between. The CDR3 sequence is 14 residues long. The CDR3 reads CASGPGGSNEKLFF. The DNA of the CDR3 is TGTGCCAGCGGACCGGGGGGGTCTAATGAAAAACTGTTTTTT.

V is TRBV20-1 and J is TRBJ2-4; D might be TRBD1 (5 bases). Germline CDR1 is DFQATT and CDR2 is SNEGSKA (reference sequence). The CDR3 extends over 17 amino acids. The germline V and J ends were trimmed by 0 bases and 1 base, with 16 bases remaining between them. CDR3 region: CSARDQGRSSAKNIQYF. CDR3 coding DNA: TGCAGTGCTAGAGATCAGGGTAGGAGTTCCGCCAAAAACATTCAGTACTTC.

The chain is built from TRBV6-2 or TRBV6-3 and TRBJ2-7; 10 nucleotides match TRBD1. The germline V gene has CDR1 MNHEY and CDR2 SVGEGT. J was trimmed by 4 bases and V by 8 bases; bases with no gene match: 8. This CDR3 is 14 amino acids long. CDR3 protein: CASAPGTGVYEQYF. The CDR3 nucleotides are TGTGCCAGCGCCCCGGGGACAGGGGTTTACGAGCAGTACTTC.

V gene TRBV7-2 combines with J gene TRBJ2-2, with TRBD1 identical over 9 bases. J was trimmed by 2 bases and V by 6 bases; bases with no gene match: 4. Germline CDR1 is SGHTA and CDR2 is FQGNSA. The CDR3 sequence is 15 residues long. DNA of the CDR3: TGTGCCAGCAGACAGGGGGCTGGCAACACCGGGGAGCTGTTTTTT. It translates to CASRQGAGNTGELFF.

The V call is TRBV5-1, the J call TRBJ2-2, with D hard to call. V was shortened by 7 bases and J by 2 bases, with 6 bases between the two germline ends. The CDR3 is 12 amino acids. CDR1 SGHRS and CDR2 YFSETQ come from the germline V gene. The CDR3 loop is CASLGNTGELFF. CDR3 DNA: TGCGCCAGCCTAGGAAACACCGGGGAGCTGTTTTTT.

J is TRBJ2-7 and V is TRBV5-1, with D possibly being TRBD1 or TRBD2 (6 bases each). V lost 4 bases and J 6 bases, leaving 14 bases between the germline ends. The V gene's germline CDR1 is SGHRS and CDR2 YFSETQ. The CDR3 covers 13 residues. CDR3 nucleotide sequence: TGCGCCAGCAGCCTCGGGGGCGCCATCGAGCAGTACTTC. Translated, it gives CASSLGGAIEQYF.

This clonotype was picked up one time. The CDR3 nucleotides are TGTGCCAGCAGTTTAAGTCTAGCGGGAGCGGGTGAGCAGTACTTC. As protein: CASSLSLAGAGEQYF. J is TRBJ2-7 and V is TRBV27, with 10 bases aligning to TRBD2. Germline assignment: CDR1 MNHEY and CDR2 SMNVEV (reference sequence). V lost 2 bases and J lost 7; bases outside the gene matches: 8. The CDR3 sequence is 15 residues long.

This clonotype was counted once. This rearrangement joins TRBV28 to TRBJ2-7, with D maybe TRBD2 (5 bases). Trimming left V 2 bases short and J 1 base short, with 15 bases between. Germline values: CDR1 MDHEN, CDR2 SYDVKM. CDR3 size: 16 residues. The CDR3 reads CASSLAGFGSSYEQYF. CDR3 coding DNA: TGTGCCAGCAGTTTAGCGGGCTTCGGGTCTTCCTACGAGCAGTACTTC. Looking up the rest from reference TRBV28 and TRBJ2-7 gives the full variable domain: DVKVTQSSRYLVKRTGEKVFLECVQDMDHENMFWYRQDPGLGLRLIYFSYDVKMKEKGDIPEGYSVSREKKERFSLILESASTNQTSMYLCASSLAGFGSSYEQYFGPGTRLTVT.

This clonotype showed up just a few times. The V and J genes are TRBV15 and TRBJ2-7, with D hard to call. The V gene's germline CDR1 is LNHNV and CDR2 YYDKDF (reference sequence). The CDR3 spans 18 residues. The V end was cut by 0 bases, the J end by 1 base, with 19 bases between. The CDR3 DNA reads TGTGCCACCAGCAGAGATCGGTTTGGGTCTGTGGGGTCCTACGAGCAGTACTTC. Its translation is CATSRDRFGSVGSYEQYF.